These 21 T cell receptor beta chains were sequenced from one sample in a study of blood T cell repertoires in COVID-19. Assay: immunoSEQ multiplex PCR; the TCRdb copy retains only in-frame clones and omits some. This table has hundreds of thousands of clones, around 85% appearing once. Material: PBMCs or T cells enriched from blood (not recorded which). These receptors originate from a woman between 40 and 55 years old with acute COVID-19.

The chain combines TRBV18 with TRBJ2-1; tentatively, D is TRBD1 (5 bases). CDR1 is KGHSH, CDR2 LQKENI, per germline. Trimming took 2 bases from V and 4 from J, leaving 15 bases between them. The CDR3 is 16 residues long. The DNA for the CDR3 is TGTGCCAGCTCACCAGACAGAGCAGAAATATACAATGAGCAGTTCTTC. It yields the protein CASSPDRAEIYNEQFF.

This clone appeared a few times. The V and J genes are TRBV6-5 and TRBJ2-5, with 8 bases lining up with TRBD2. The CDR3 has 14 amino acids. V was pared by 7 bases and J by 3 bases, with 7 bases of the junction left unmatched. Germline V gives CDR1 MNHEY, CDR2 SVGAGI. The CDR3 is CASNLAGAEETQYF. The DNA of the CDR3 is TGTGCCAGCAACCTAGCGGGTGCGGAAGAGACCCAGTACTTC.

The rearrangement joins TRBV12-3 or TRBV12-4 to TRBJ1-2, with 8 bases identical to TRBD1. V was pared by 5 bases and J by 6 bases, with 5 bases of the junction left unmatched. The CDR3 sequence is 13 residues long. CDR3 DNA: TGTGCCAGCAGTCCCGGGACAGGTGATGGCTACACCTTC. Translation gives CASSPGTGDGYTF.

The CDR3 DNA reads TGTGCCAGCAGTGAAGCAGGGGACAATCAGCCCCAGCATTTT. Translation: CASSEAGDNQPQHF. The V gene is TRBV2, the J gene TRBJ1-5; the D gene is possibly TRBD1 (5 bases). The germline V gene encodes CDR1 SNHLY and CDR2 FYNNEI. This CDR3 comprises 14 residues. Trimming cost V 0 bases and J 3 bases, with 6 bases left between them.

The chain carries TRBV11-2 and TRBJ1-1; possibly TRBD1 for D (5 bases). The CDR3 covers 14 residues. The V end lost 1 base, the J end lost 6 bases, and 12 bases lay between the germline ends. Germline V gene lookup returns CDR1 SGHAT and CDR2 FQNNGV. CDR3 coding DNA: TGTGCCAGCAGCTTAGGTCGGGGGGACCCTGAAGCTTTCTTT. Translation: CASSLGRGDPEAFF.

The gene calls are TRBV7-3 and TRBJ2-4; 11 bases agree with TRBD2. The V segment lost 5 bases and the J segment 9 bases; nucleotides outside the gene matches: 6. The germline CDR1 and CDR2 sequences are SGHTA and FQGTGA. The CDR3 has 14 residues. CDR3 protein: CASSLGTSGAIQYF. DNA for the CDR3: TGTGCCAGCAGCCTCGGGACTAGCGGAGCCATTCAGTACTTC. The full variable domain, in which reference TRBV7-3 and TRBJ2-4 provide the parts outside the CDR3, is GAGVSQTPSNKVTEKGKYVELRCDPISGHTALYWYRQSLGQGPEFLIYFQGTGAADDSGLPNDRFFAVRPEGSVSTLKIQRTERGDSAVYLCASSLGTSGAIQYFGAGTRLSVL.

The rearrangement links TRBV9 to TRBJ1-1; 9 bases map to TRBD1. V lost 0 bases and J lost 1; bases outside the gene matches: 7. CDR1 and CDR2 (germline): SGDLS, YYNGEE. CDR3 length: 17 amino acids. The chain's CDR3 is CASSVARDRDANTEAFF. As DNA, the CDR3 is TGTGCCAGCAGCGTAGCTCGGGACAGGGACGCGAACACTGAAGCTTTCTTT.

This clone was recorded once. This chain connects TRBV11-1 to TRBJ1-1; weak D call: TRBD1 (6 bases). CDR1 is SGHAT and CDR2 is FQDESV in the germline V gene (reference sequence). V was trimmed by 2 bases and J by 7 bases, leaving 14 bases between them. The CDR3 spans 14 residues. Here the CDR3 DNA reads TGTGCCAGCAGCTTATCAGCAGGGGTCGGTGAAGCTTTCTTT. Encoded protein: CASSLSAGVGEAFF.

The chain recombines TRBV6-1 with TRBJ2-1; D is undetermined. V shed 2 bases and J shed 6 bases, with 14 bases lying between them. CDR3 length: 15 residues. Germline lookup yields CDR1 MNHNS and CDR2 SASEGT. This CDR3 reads CASSEPRFSSNEQFF. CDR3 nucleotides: TGTGCCAGCAGTGAACCTAGGTTTAGCAGCAATGAGCAGTTCTTC.

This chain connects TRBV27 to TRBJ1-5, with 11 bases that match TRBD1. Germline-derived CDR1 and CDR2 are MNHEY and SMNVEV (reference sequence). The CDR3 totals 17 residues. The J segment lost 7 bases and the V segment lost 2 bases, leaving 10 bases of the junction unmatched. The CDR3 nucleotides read TGTGCCAGCAGTTTAGGGGGACAGGGGGTGCCGTGGCAGCCCCAGCATTTT. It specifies CASSLGGQGVPWQPQHF.

For the CDR3, the DNA is TGTGCCAGCTCCAGGGTCGGCAATCAGCCCCAGCATTTT. Translated, it gives CASSRVGNQPQHF. The chain employs TRBV6-5 and TRBJ1-5, with TRBD1 as a possible D gene (5 bases). Per the germline V gene, CDR1 is MNHEY and CDR2 is SVGAGI. The CDR3 is 13 amino acids. The V end lost 8 bases, the J end lost 2 bases, and 10 bases lay between the germline ends.

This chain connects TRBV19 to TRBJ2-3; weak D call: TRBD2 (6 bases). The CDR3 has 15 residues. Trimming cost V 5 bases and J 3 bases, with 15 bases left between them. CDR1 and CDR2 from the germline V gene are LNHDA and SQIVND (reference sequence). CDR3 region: CASSPSRESTDTQYF. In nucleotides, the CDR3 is TGTGCCAGTAGTCCGTCACGGGAGAGTACAGATACGCAGTATTTT. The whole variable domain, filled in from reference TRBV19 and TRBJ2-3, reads DGGITQSPKYLFRKEGQNVTLSCEQNLNHDAMYWYRQDPGQGLRLIYYSQIVNDFQKGDIAEGYSVSREKKESFPLTVTSAQKNPTAFYLCASSPSRESTDTQYFGPGTRLTVL.

The DNA of the CDR3 is TGCGCCAGCAGTGAATGGACTTCAAACTACAATGAGCAGTTCTTC. Protein: CASSEWTSNYNEQFF. This rearrangement joins TRBV10-2 to TRBJ2-1, with D perhaps TRBD2 (5 bases). Germline V gene sequence: CDR1 WSHSY, CDR2 SAAADI. This CDR3 has 15 residues. V was shortened by 3 bases and J by 3 bases, with 12 bases between the two germline ends.

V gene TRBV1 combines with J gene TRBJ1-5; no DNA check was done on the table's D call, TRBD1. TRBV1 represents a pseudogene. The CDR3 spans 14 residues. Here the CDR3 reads CTSSQTRDNQPQHF. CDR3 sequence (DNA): TGCACCAGCAGCCAGACCAGGGACAATCAGCCCCAGCATTTT.

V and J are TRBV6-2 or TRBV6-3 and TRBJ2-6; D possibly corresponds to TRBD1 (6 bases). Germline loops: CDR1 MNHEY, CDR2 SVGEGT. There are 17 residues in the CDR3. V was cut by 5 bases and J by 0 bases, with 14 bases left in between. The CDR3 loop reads CASSGGRINSGANVLTF. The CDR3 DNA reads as TGTGCCAGCAGTGGGGGCAGGATAAACTCTGGGGCCAACGTCCTGACTTTC.

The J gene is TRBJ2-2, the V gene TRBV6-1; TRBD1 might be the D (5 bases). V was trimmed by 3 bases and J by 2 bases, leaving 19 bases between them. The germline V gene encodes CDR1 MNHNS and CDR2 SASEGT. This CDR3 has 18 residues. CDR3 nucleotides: TGTGCCAGCAGTGACCGGGCCAGGGCCCCCCGAAACACCGGGGAGCTGTTTTTT. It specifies CASSDRARAPRNTGELFF.

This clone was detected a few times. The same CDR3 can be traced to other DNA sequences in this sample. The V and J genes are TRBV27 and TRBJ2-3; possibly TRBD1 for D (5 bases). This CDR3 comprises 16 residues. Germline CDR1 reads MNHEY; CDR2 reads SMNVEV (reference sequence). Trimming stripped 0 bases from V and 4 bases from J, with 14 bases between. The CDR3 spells CASSLSGQREADTQYF. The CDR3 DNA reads TGTGCCAGCAGTTTATCGGGGCAGCGAGAGGCAGATACGCAGTATTTT.

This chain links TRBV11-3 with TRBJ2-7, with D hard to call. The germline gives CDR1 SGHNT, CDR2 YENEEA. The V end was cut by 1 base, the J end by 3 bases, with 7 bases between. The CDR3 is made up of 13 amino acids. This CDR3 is CASSLGANYEQYF. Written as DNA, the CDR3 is TGTGCCAGCAGCTTAGGGGCCAACTACGAGCAGTACTTC.

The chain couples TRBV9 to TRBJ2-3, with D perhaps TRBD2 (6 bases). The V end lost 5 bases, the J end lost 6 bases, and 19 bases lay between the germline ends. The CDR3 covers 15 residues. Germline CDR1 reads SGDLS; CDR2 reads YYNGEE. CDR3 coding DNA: TGTGCCAGCAGGGGCGGGACTCACCCCTGGGATACGCAGTATTTT. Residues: CASRGGTHPWDTQYF.

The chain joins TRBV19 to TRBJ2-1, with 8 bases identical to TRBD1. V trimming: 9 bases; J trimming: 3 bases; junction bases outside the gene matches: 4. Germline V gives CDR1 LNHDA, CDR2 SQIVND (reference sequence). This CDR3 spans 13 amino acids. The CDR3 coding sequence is TGTGCCAGCCGGGACAGGCTCTACAATGAGCAGTTCTTC. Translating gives CASRDRLYNEQFF.

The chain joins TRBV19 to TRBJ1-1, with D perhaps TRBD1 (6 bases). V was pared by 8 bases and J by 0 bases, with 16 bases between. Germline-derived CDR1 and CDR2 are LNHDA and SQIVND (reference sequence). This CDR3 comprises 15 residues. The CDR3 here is CASANTPGVNTEAFF. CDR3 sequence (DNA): TGTGCCAGTGCTAACACTCCAGGGGTGAACACTGAAGCTTTCTTT.